This entry describes one T cell receptor (beta chain). Its antigen is currently unknown. This sample is drawn from a study of CD8 T cells in Susac syndrome. Study-level information: Within the sequenced group of Susac syndrome patients, five or six showed active disease and 8 or 9 were in remission. When blood was drawn, patients with Susac syndrome were on intravenous immunoglobulin alone, on corticosteroids, or therapy-naive. Study-wide points: Clonal expansion involving Susac CD8+ cells peaked in TEMRA cells and active patients.

This CDR3 contains 14 residues. V was shortened by 3 bases and J by 6 bases, with 15 bases between the two germline ends. Germline CDR1 reads LNHDA; CDR2 reads SQIVND (reference sequence). RNA amounts of roughly 0.45 to 1 ug underwent reverse transcription with random hexamers. The authors amplified TCR beta CDR3 across 54 Vbeta and 13 Jbeta using immunoSEQ multiplex PCR. Via MiXCR, TCRdb re-called the immunoSEQ multiplex PCR reads, giving one row per CDR3 protein. This sample has 65,000 to 95,000 distinct CDR3 sequences; over 85% occur once, and the top ten carry 0.85% to 1%. This chain uses TRBV19 with TRBJ2-7; a weak D match, TRBD1 (5 bases). The source of this sequence is a human donor with Susac syndrome. Specimen: CD8+ T cells from PBMCs. CDR3 nucleotides: TGTGCCAGTAGTATTGGTCCAGGGTCGGCCGAGCAGTACTTC. Amino acids: CASSIGPGSAEQYF.